Listed below are T cell receptor beta chains from one sample, sequenced in a study of cytomegalovirus exposure and HLA in healthy donors. Profiled with immunoSEQ multiplex PCR; TCRdb holds only in-frame clones, not every one. The data contain 210,000 or so clones, over 80% of them seen just once; the ten biggest clones take up 1.3%. Sequenced: PBMCs. These receptors all come from a man under 40 in good health and CMV-seronegative. Both conserved end residues are part of each CDR3. The order of the fields is V gene, D gene, CDR3 length, J gene, clone size, CDR3 DNA, CDR3 protein. A D gene is named only where the DNA matches it firmly. Part of the rows lack a size; the others show once, few, many or a class for expanded clones.

v_call: TRBV2
d_call: NA
cdr3_length: 14
j_call: TRBJ1-1
clone_size: NA
cdr3_nt: TGTGCCAGCAGTGAACTGGGGAGGAACACTGAAGCTTTCTTT
cdr3_aa: CASSELGRNTEAFF

v_call: TRBV11-3
d_call: TRBD1
cdr3_length: 16
j_call: TRBJ2-5
clone_size: NA
cdr3_nt: TGTGCCAGCAGCTTAGGCGTCACAGGGGGGAGAGAGACCCAGTACTTC
cdr3_aa: CASSLGVTGGRETQYF

v_call: TRBV14
d_call: NA
cdr3_length: 14
j_call: TRBJ2-5
clone_size: NA
cdr3_nt: TGTGCCAGCAGCCGGACCCTTGGAGGAGAGACCCAGTACTTC
cdr3_aa: CASSRTLGGETQYF

v_call: TRBV13
d_call: TRBD1
cdr3_length: 15
j_call: TRBJ2-7
clone_size: NA
cdr3_nt: TGTGCCAGCAGCTCACCCAGGGGGTCTCACTACGAGCAGTACTTC
cdr3_aa: CASSSPRGSHYEQYF

v_call: TRBV4-1
d_call: TRBD1
cdr3_length: 13
j_call: TRBJ1-1
clone_size: NA
cdr3_nt: TGCGCCAGCAGCCTTACAGGGGCCACTGAAGCTTTCTTT
cdr3_aa: CASSLTGATEAFF

v_call: TRBV5-3
d_call: NA
cdr3_length: 11
j_call: TRBJ2-7
clone_size: once
cdr3_nt: TGTGCCAGAAGCTTCAGGGGTATGGCGTACTTC
cdr3_aa: CARSFRGMAYF

v_call: TRBV7-2
d_call: TRBD2
cdr3_length: 13
j_call: TRBJ2-7
clone_size: NA
cdr3_nt: TGTGCCAGCAGCCTGGGGAGGGTCTACGAGCAGTACTTC
cdr3_aa: CASSLGRVYEQYF

v_call: TRBV5-1
d_call: NA
cdr3_length: 14
j_call: TRBJ1-2
clone_size: NA
cdr3_nt: TGCGCCAGCCGACAGACGCAAGCCGACTATGGCTACACCTTC
cdr3_aa: CASRQTQADYGYTF

v_call: TRBV2
d_call: TRBD1
cdr3_length: 14
j_call: TRBJ2-3
clone_size: NA
cdr3_nt: TGTGCCAGCAGACCTGGGACAGCAACAGATACGCAGTATTTT
cdr3_aa: CASRPGTATDTQYF

v_call: TRBV5-5
d_call: NA
cdr3_length: 15
j_call: TRBJ2-5
clone_size: NA
cdr3_nt: TGTGCCAGCAGCTACTTGGACAGTCCCTGGGAGACCCAGTACTTC
cdr3_aa: CASSYLDSPWETQYF

v_call: TRBV28
d_call: NA
cdr3_length: 15
j_call: TRBJ1-2
clone_size: few
cdr3_nt: TGTGCCAGCCCCCCAGCCGGGGGGCGGGGGGGTGGCTACACCTTC
cdr3_aa: CASPPAGGRGGGYTF

v_call: TRBV28
d_call: NA
cdr3_length: 14
j_call: TRBJ1-5
clone_size: NA
cdr3_nt: TGTGCCAGCAGTCCGCTCGGGGGAAATCAGCCCCAGCATTTT
cdr3_aa: CASSPLGGNQPQHF

v_call: TRBV5-4
d_call: TRBD1
cdr3_length: 13
j_call: TRBJ1-2
clone_size: NA
cdr3_nt: TGTGCCAGCTCCCCGGGACAGCAAAATGGCTACACCTTC
cdr3_aa: CASSPGQQNGYTF

v_call: TRBV6-5
d_call: TRBD1
cdr3_length: 14
j_call: TRBJ1-2
clone_size: NA
cdr3_nt: TGTGCCAGCAGTCCCCCCGGACAGGGAGTAGCCTACACCTTC
cdr3_aa: CASSPPGQGVAYTF

v_call: TRBV4-2
d_call: NA
cdr3_length: 14
j_call: TRBJ2-1
clone_size: once
cdr3_nt: TGTGCCAGCAGCCCGCGGACTGGGCACAATGAGCAGTTCTTC
cdr3_aa: CASSPRTGHNEQFF

v_call: TRBV18
d_call: TRBD1
cdr3_length: 12
j_call: TRBJ1-2
clone_size: NA
cdr3_nt: TGTGCCAGCTCACCCGACAGGGAGTTGGCTACCTTC
cdr3_aa: CASSPDRELATF

v_call: TRBV7-9
d_call: NA
cdr3_length: 14
j_call: TRBJ1-4
clone_size: NA
cdr3_nt: TGTGCCAGCACCTATGGGCCAGGGATGGAAAAACTGTTTTTT
cdr3_aa: CASTYGPGMEKLFF

v_call: TRBV29-1
d_call: NA
cdr3_length: 15
j_call: TRBJ2-1
clone_size: NA
cdr3_nt: TGCAGCGTTGAAGAATCGGGGATAACTACAATGAAGCAGTTCTTC
cdr3_aa: CSVEESGITTMKQFF

v_call: TRBV19
d_call: TRBD1
cdr3_length: 14
j_call: TRBJ1-1
clone_size: NA
cdr3_nt: TGTGCCAGTAAAACAGGGGTCCTGAACACTGAAGCTTTCTTT
cdr3_aa: CASKTGVLNTEAFF

v_call: TRBV7-2
d_call: TRBD1
cdr3_length: 16
j_call: TRBJ1-3
clone_size: NA
cdr3_nt: TGTGCCAGCAGCTCGAGGACAGGGGCCTCTGGAAACACCATATATTTT
cdr3_aa: CASSSRTGASGNTIYF

v_call: TRBV4-3
d_call: NA
cdr3_length: 16
j_call: TRBJ1-2
clone_size: NA
cdr3_nt: TGCGCCAGCAGCCAAGATCGGGGGGCAAGAGCCTATGTCTACACCTTC
cdr3_aa: CASSQDRGARAYVYTF

v_call: TRBV11-2
d_call: TRBD2
cdr3_length: 19
j_call: TRBJ2-3
clone_size: NA
cdr3_nt: TGTGCCAGCAGCGGGACTAGCGGGGGGGACAGAACGAGCACAGATACGCAGTATTTT
cdr3_aa: CASSGTSGGDRTSTDTQYF

v_call: TRBV6-1
d_call: NA
cdr3_length: 15
j_call: TRBJ2-7
clone_size: NA
cdr3_nt: TGTGCCAGCAGTGAGGCCAGGGTTCACTCCTACGAGCAGTACTTC
cdr3_aa: CASSEARVHSYEQYF

v_call: TRBV13
d_call: NA
cdr3_length: 14
j_call: TRBJ1-3
clone_size: NA
cdr3_nt: TGTGCCAGCAGCCTTACGGGGAGGAACTGGCCCATATATTTT
cdr3_aa: CASSLTGRNWPIYF

v_call: TRBV5-4
d_call: NA
cdr3_length: 13
j_call: TRBJ2-3
clone_size: NA
cdr3_nt: TGTGCCAGCAGCGAGGCAGGGGAGCGTACGCAGTATTTT
cdr3_aa: CASSEAGERTQYF

v_call: TRBV7-9
d_call: TRBD2
cdr3_length: 15
j_call: TRBJ2-7
clone_size: NA
cdr3_nt: TGTGCCAGCAGCTTAATACCTAGCGGGGGTTACGAGCAGTACTTC
cdr3_aa: CASSLIPSGGYEQYF

v_call: TRBV28
d_call: NA
cdr3_length: 14
j_call: TRBJ2-2
clone_size: once
cdr3_nt: TGTGCCAGCACGGGGGAGAAGCCCACCGGGGAGCTGTTTTTT
cdr3_aa: CASTGEKPTGELFF

v_call: TRBV7-9
d_call: TRBD1
cdr3_length: 15
j_call: TRBJ2-3
clone_size: once
cdr3_nt: TGTGCCAGCAGCCACCGGGCAGGGGGATGGGATACGCAGTATTTT
cdr3_aa: CASSHRAGGWDTQYF

v_call: TRBV9
d_call: TRBD1
cdr3_length: 16
j_call: TRBJ1-4
clone_size: NA
cdr3_nt: TGTGCCAGTAATAGAGGCAGGGGGCAGGGTAATGAAAAACTGTTTTTT
cdr3_aa: CASNRGRGQGNEKLFF

v_call: TRBV19
d_call: TRBD2
cdr3_length: 16
j_call: TRBJ2-1
clone_size: NA
cdr3_nt: TGTGCCAGTATCATCACAGCGGGGGGACCCTACAATGAGCAGTTCTTC
cdr3_aa: CASIITAGGPYNEQFF

v_call: TRBV2
d_call: NA
cdr3_length: 15
j_call: TRBJ2-4
clone_size: NA
cdr3_nt: TGTGCCAGCAGTGAGCCTTTAAGAGGCAAAAACATTCAGTACTTC
cdr3_aa: CASSEPLRGKNIQYF

v_call: TRBV4-3
d_call: NA
cdr3_length: 15
j_call: TRBJ2-1
clone_size: NA
cdr3_nt: TGCGCCAGCAGCCGGTCAGGGTCAACCTACAATGAGCAGTTCTTC
cdr3_aa: CASSRSGSTYNEQFF

v_call: TRBV28
d_call: TRBD2
cdr3_length: 14
j_call: TRBJ2-1
clone_size: NA
cdr3_nt: TGTGCCAGCAGCCCAACTAGCGGGGAAAATGAGCAGTTCTTC
cdr3_aa: CASSPTSGENEQFF

v_call: TRBV6-5
d_call: TRBD2
cdr3_length: 15
j_call: TRBJ2-1
clone_size: NA
cdr3_nt: TGTGCCAGCAGTTTAACTAGCGGGGACTACAATGAGCAGTTCTTC
cdr3_aa: CASSLTSGDYNEQFF

v_call: TRBV27
d_call: NA
cdr3_length: 15
j_call: TRBJ2-1
clone_size: NA
cdr3_nt: TGTGCCAGCAGTTCTCCAGGGGTTTCCTACAATGAGCAGTTCTTC
cdr3_aa: CASSSPGVSYNEQFF

v_call: TRBV5-1
d_call: TRBD1
cdr3_length: 16
j_call: TRBJ1-1
clone_size: NA
cdr3_nt: TGCGCCAGCAGCGTCGGGACAGGTCCCTCGTATACTGAAGCTTTCTTT
cdr3_aa: CASSVGTGPSYTEAFF

v_call: TRBV6-1
d_call: NA
cdr3_length: 16
j_call: TRBJ1-3
clone_size: NA
cdr3_nt: TGTGCCAGCAGTGAGTTGATCCGGAGCTCTGGAAACACCATATATTTT
cdr3_aa: CASSELIRSSGNTIYF

v_call: TRBV6-6
d_call: TRBD2
cdr3_length: 14
j_call: TRBJ2-7
clone_size: NA
cdr3_nt: TGTGCCAGCAGTTACGGCGGGAGTCTGAACGAGCAGTACTTC
cdr3_aa: CASSYGGSLNEQYF

v_call: TRBV7-2
d_call: TRBD2
cdr3_length: 15
j_call: TRBJ2-5
clone_size: once
cdr3_nt: TGTGCCAGCAGCGAAGCGGGGGCCATCCAAGAGACCCAGTACTTC
cdr3_aa: CASSEAGAIQETQYF

v_call: TRBV5-5
d_call: NA
cdr3_length: 14
j_call: TRBJ2-7
clone_size: NA
cdr3_nt: TGTGCCAGCAGCTTGGCCCCGGAGACTTACGAGCAGTACTTC
cdr3_aa: CASSLAPETYEQYF

v_call: TRBV5-1
d_call: TRBD1
cdr3_length: 13
j_call: TRBJ1-6
clone_size: NA
cdr3_nt: TGCGCCAGCAGCGCCCGACAGGGTACACCCCTCCACTTT
cdr3_aa: CASSARQGTPLHF

v_call: TRBV5-4
d_call: TRBD1
cdr3_length: 17
j_call: TRBJ2-7
clone_size: once
cdr3_nt: TGTGCCAGCAGCTTGGATCAGGGACAGTTATTCTCCTACGAGCAGTACTTC
cdr3_aa: CASSLDQGQLFSYEQYF

v_call: TRBV2
d_call: TRBD1
cdr3_length: 14
j_call: TRBJ2-5
clone_size: NA
cdr3_nt: TGTGCCAGCAGTAAAACAGGGGGCCGGGAGACCCAGTACTTC
cdr3_aa: CASSKTGGRETQYF

v_call: TRBV7-9
d_call: NA
cdr3_length: 15
j_call: TRBJ1-5
clone_size: NA
cdr3_nt: TGTTCCAGCAGCCAGGGCACGCATAGCAATCAGCCCCAGCATTTT
cdr3_aa: CSSSQGTHSNQPQHF

v_call: TRBV18
d_call: TRBD1
cdr3_length: 13
j_call: TRBJ2-7
clone_size: NA
cdr3_nt: TGTGCCAGCTCCCTCGACAGGGTCCACGAGCAGTACTTC
cdr3_aa: CASSLDRVHEQYF

v_call: TRBV5-1
d_call: NA
cdr3_length: 14
j_call: TRBJ2-7
clone_size: NA
cdr3_nt: TGCGCCAGCAGCTTGGGACAATTGGGCTACGAGCAGTACTTC
cdr3_aa: CASSLGQLGYEQYF

v_call: TRBV5-7
d_call: TRBD1
cdr3_length: 16
j_call: TRBJ2-5
clone_size: NA
cdr3_nt: TGTGCCAGCAGCCGACTATCCGGGACAGGCAAAGAGACCCAGTACTTC
cdr3_aa: CASSRLSGTGKETQYF